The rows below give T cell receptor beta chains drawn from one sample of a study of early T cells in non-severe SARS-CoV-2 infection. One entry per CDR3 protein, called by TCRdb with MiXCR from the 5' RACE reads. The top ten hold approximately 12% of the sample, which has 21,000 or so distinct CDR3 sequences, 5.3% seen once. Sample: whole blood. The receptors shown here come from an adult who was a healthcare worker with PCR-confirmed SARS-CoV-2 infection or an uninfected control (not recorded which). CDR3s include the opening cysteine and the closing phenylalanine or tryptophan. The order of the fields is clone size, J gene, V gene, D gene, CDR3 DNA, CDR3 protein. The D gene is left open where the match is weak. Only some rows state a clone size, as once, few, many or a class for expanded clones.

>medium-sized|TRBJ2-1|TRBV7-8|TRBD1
TGTGCCAGCAGCTCAGTGCGGGGACAGGGGGCGGGTGAGCAGTTCTTC
CASSSVRGQGAGEQFF
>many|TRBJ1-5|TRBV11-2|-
TGTGCCAGCAGCTTGTGGGGCAATCAGCCCCAGCATTTT
CASSLWGNQPQHF
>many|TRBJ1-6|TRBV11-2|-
TGTGCCAGCAGCTTATCGAATTCACCCCTCCACTTT
CASSLSNSPLHF
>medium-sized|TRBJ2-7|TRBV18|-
TGTGCCAGCTCACCACCGTCGTCCCAGTTAAAGGTCTACGAGCAGTACTTC
CASSPPSSQLKVYEQYF
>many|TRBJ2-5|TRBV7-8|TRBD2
TGTGCCAGCAGCTTAGGCCCTAGCGGGAAAGAGACCCAGTACTTC
CASSLGPSGKETQYF
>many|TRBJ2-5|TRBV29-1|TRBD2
TGCAGCGTTGAAGGTCGCGGGAGGGCCTGGAGTTTGGAGACCCAGTACTTC
CSVEGRGRAWSLETQYF
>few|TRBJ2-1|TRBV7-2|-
TGTGCCAGCAGCTTAGGTCCAGGGGCCTACAATGAGCAGTTCTTC
CASSLGPGAYNEQFF
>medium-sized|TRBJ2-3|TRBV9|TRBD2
TGTGCCAGCAGCGCCCGAGCGGGACCTGACACAGATACGCAGTATTTT
CASSARAGPDTDTQYF
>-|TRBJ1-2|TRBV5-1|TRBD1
TGCGCCAGCAGCTGGACAGGGAATGGCTACACCTTC
CASSWTGNGYTF
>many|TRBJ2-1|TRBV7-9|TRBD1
TGTGCCAGCAGCCAGTGGACAGGGGAGCACAATGAGCAGTTCTTC
CASSQWTGEHNEQFF
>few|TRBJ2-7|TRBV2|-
TGTGCCAGCAGTGATTACGAGCAGTACTTC
CASSDYEQYF
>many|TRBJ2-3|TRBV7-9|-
TGTGCCAGCAGGGAGTCAGATACGCAGTATTTT
CASRESDTQYF
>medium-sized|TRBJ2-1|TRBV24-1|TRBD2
TGTGCCACCAGTGATTTGAGGGCGGGAGACTACAATGAGCAGTTCTTC
CATSDLRAGDYNEQFF
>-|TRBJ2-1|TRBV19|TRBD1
TGTGCCAGTCGATCCGGGACAGGGGAGTCAAACGCCTACAATGAGCAGTTCTTC
CASRSGTGESNAYNEQFF
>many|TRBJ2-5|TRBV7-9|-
TGTGCCAGCAGCTCGCAAACAGTTACCAGGGAGACCCAGTACTTC
CASSSQTVTRETQYF
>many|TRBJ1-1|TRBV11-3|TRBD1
TGTGCCAGCAGCTTAGAGCAGGGGGGGAAAGCTTTCTTT
CASSLEQGGKAFF
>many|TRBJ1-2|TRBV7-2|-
TGTGCCAGCACCCCGACGGGAATATATGGCTACACCTTC
CASTPTGIYGYTF
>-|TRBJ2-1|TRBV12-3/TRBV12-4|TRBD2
TGTGCCAGCAGTTCAACTAGCGGCTCCTACAATGAGCAGTTCTTC
CASSSTSGSYNEQFF
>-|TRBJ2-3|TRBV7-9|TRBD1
TGTGCCAGCAGCTTCTCCGGGACAGCAGATACGCAGTATTTT
CASSFSGTADTQYF
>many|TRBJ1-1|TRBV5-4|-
TGTGCCAGCAGACCCGGCGGGCCCACTGAAGCTTTCTTT
CASRPGGPTEAFF
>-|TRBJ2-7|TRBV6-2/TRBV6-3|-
TGTGCCAGCAGTTATAGTCGAGGGATTGCCGAGCAGTACTTC
CASSYSRGIAEQYF
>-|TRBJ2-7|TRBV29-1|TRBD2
TGCAGCGCTGCCCCCCTAGCGGGGTCCTACGAGCAGTACTTC
CSAAPLAGSYEQYF
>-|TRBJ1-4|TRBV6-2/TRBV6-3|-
TGTGCCAGCAGTTACTCAACTTATGAAAAACTGTTTTTT
CASSYSTYEKLFF
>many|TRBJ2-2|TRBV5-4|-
TGTGCCAGCAGCTTTGACAGCACCGGGGAGCTGTTTTTT
CASSFDSTGELFF
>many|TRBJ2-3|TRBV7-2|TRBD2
TGTGCCAGCAGAGTTAGCCAGGGCGGGGGTTTCACAGATACGCAGTATTTT
CASRVSQGGGFTDTQYF
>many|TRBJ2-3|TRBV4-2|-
TGTGCCAGCAGCCAAGATTCCTACAGGTCCACAGATACGCAGTATTTT
CASSQDSYRSTDTQYF